One T cell receptor beta chain is described in this entry. This entry belongs to a study of human T cells and chemical hapten exposure. Study details: Patch tests applied 0.01% DPC to the upper back, read at 6 days.

Time point given: patch test 1, 2 weeks after DPC sensitization. As for treatment: therapeutic diphenylcyclopropenone sensitization with weekly scalp DPC. Individual cDNA molecules had unique molecular identifiers attached to them by the library. MiXCR, run by TCRdb on the RACE reads, gives a single entry per CDR3 protein. The sample carries tens of thousands of distinct CDR3 sequences, over 9% recorded once. The CDR3 sequence is 19 residues long. The chain has TRBV12-2 and TRBJ1-1; the listed D gene, TRBD1, was not tested against the DNA. TRBV12-2 is a pseudogene. This specimen was whole blood, taken in connection with sensitization to the hapten diphenylcyclopropenone (DPC). The clonotype originates from a woman between 50 and 59 years old with alopecia areata. Some clones in this sample may be carry-over from other donors' samples. The CDR3 DNA reads as TGTGCAAGTCGCTTAGGAGTACCTATGAGGGGGCCAATGAACACTGAAGCTTTCTTT. Translation: CASRLGVPMRGPMNTEAFF.